This is a list of T cell receptor beta chains from one sample in a study of shared clonotypes between healthy human individuals. Data came from immunoSEQ multiplex PCR; TCRdb stores just in-frame clones and leaves some out. The repertoire holds fewer than 700,000 clones, with approximately 95% as singletons. The specimen was naive CD8+ T cells sorted from blood. The source of these receptors is a woman in her twenties or thirties in good health. Both conserved end residues are part of each CDR3. D genes are given only for firm matches. A clone size is listed for some rows: how often the clone was seen (once, few, many), or a class if it is expanded.

J gene,D gene,V gene,clone size,CDR3 DNA,CDR3 protein
TRBJ2-2,.,TRBV27,.,TGTGCCAGCAGTTTCGGAACGAACACCGGGGAGCTGTTTTTT,CASSFGTNTGELFF
TRBJ1-2,.,TRBV29-1,.,TGCAGCGTTGCGGCAGGGAACTATGGCTACACCTTC,CSVAAGNYGYTF
TRBJ2-3,TRBD2,TRBV6-5,.,TGTGCCAGCAGTTACTCCGCGGGAGGGGAAACAGATACGCAGTATTTT,CASSYSAGGETDTQYF
TRBJ1-1,TRBD1,TRBV5-8,.,TGTGCCAGTAAACAGGGGGCTGGGGTGAACACTGAAGCTTTCTTT,CASKQGAGVNTEAFF
TRBJ2-1,.,TRBV7-8,.,TGTGCCAGCAGCTTGTATTATGAGCAGTTCTTC,CASSLYYEQFF
TRBJ2-3,.,TRBV27,once,TGTGCCAGCAGTTTATATGGCAGGGGATGGGACACAGATACGCAGTATTTT,CASSLYGRGWDTDTQYF
TRBJ2-7,.,TRBV5-8,.,TGTGCCAGCACCTCGGACCAGATCGCCTACGAGCAGTACTTC,CASTSDQIAYEQYF
TRBJ1-2,.,TRBV9,.,TGTGCCAGCAGCGGCCACAGAGATGGCTACACCTTC,CASSGHRDGYTF
TRBJ2-7,TRBD1,TRBV27,.,TGTGCCAGCAGTTTAACTTTTGGGGACAGGGTCTACGAGCAGTACTTC,CASSLTFGDRVYEQYF
TRBJ1-4,.,TRBV28,.,TGTGCCAGCAGTCCTAAGGACGGGAATGAAAAACTGTTTTTT,CASSPKDGNEKLFF
TRBJ1-5,.,TRBV28,.,TGTGCCAGCAGTTCGGACATATCGAGCAATCAGCCCCAGCATTTT,CASSSDISSNQPQHF
TRBJ2-1,TRBD2,TRBV5-1,.,TGCGCCAGCAGCTTGGACGCGGGGGGTTACAATGAGCAGTTCTTC,CASSLDAGGYNEQFF
TRBJ1-2,.,TRBV7-9,.,TGTGCCAGCAGGACGGACAGCGCAGCCTATGGCTACACCTTC,CASRTDSAAYGYTF
TRBJ1-2,TRBD1,TRBV19,.,TGTGCCAGTAGTATCGTTCAGGGGGCCGGTGGCTACACCTTC,CASSIVQGAGGYTF
TRBJ2-3,.,TRBV5-1,once,TGCGCCAGCAGCCACCAGGACAGAGCCACAGATACGCAGTATTTT,CASSHQDRATDTQYF
TRBJ2-3,TRBD1,TRBV4-2,.,TGTGCCAGCAGCCAAGCGGGACAGGGGAGCACAGATACGCAGTATTTT,CASSQAGQGSTDTQYF
TRBJ2-5,TRBD2,TRBV6-1,.,TGTGCCAGCAGTGATTGGGCGGGAGAGCAAGAGACCCAGTACTTC,CASSDWAGEQETQYF
TRBJ1-1,.,TRBV5-1,.,TGCGCCAGCAGCCGTGATAACACTGAAGCTTTCTTT,CASSRDNTEAFF
TRBJ2-3,.,TRBV4-2,.,TGTGCCAGCAGCCCCCTCCCGGGAGTAAGAACAGATACGCAGTATTTT,CASSPLPGVRTDTQYF
TRBJ2-7,.,TRBV7-8,few,TGTGCCAGCTCGGACGGTAACCTCGAGCAGTACTTC,CASSDGNLEQYF
TRBJ1-1,.,TRBV27,.,TGTGCCAGCAGTCCCTCGGGGGGTTTAAAAGCTTTCTTT,CASSPSGGLKAFF
TRBJ2-2,.,TRBV27,.,TGTGCCAGCAGTTTGGACACCGGGGAGCTGTTTTTT,CASSLDTGELFF
TRBJ1-4,TRBD1,TRBV28,.,TGTGCCAGCAGTGGACGCGGGACAGGGGATGAAAAACTGTTTTTT,CASSGRGTGDEKLFF
TRBJ2-1,.,TRBV4-1,.,TGCGCCAGCAGCCAAGCTGCGGACAGTTTCGATGAGCAGTTCTTC,CASSQAADSFDEQFF
TRBJ2-1,TRBD2,TRBV9,.,TGTGCCAGCAGCGTAAGACTGGTGGGGACTAGCTACAATGAGCAGTTCTTC,CASSVRLVGTSYNEQFF
TRBJ1-4,TRBD1,TRBV2,.,TGTGCCAGCAGTGAGTCCAGGGGGGGGCCCAATGAAAAACTGTTTTTT,CASSESRGGPNEKLFF
TRBJ2-1,.,TRBV7-9,.,TGTGCCAGCAGCTTCGGGGGCTCCTACAATGAGCAGTTCTTC,CASSFGGSYNEQFF
TRBJ2-4,.,TRBV11-2,.,TGTGCCAGCACCGTTCCGGGAGATGCCAAAAACATTCAGTACTTC,CASTVPGDAKNIQYF
TRBJ1-5,.,TRBV4-1,.,TGCGCCAGCAGCCAAGCCCTACAAGGAAATCAGCCCCAGCATTTT,CASSQALQGNQPQHF
TRBJ2-7,TRBD1,TRBV19,.,TGTGCCAGTAGTATTGGGACAGGCAACTACGAGCAGTACTTC,CASSIGTGNYEQYF
TRBJ2-7,.,TRBV11-2,.,TGTGCCAGCAGCTTATCTCTCGCCGGGTACTACGAGCAGTACTTC,CASSLSLAGYYEQYF
TRBJ2-7,.,TRBV28,.,TGTGCCAGCAGTGGACCCCAAAGGCCTACCTACGAGCAGTACTTC,CASSGPQRPTYEQYF
TRBJ1-1,.,TRBV27,.,TGTGCCAGTTTCTCGGACTGGAACACTGAAGCTTTCTTT,CASFSDWNTEAFF
TRBJ1-2,TRBD1,TRBV2,.,TGTGCCAGCGGACAGGGCCTAAACTATGGCTACACCTTC,CASGQGLNYGYTF
TRBJ2-1,.,TRBV4-1,.,TGCGCCAGCAGCCAAGCGGTTGAGGATGAGCAGTTCTTC,CASSQAVEDEQFF
TRBJ2-5,TRBD2,TRBV4-1,.,TGCGCCAGCAGCCAAGACGGACTAGCGCCTAGCCTGGGGGAGACCCAGTACTTC,CASSQDGLAPSLGETQYF
TRBJ2-1,.,TRBV2,.,TGTGCCAGCAACGAGGGGGGAGCAAGAAATGAGCAGTTCTTC,CASNEGGARNEQFF
TRBJ1-2,.,TRBV9,.,TGTGCCAGCAGCGTAGCTGTGAACGCGTATGGCTACACCTTC,CASSVAVNAYGYTF
TRBJ2-7,.,TRBV5-4,.,TGTGCCAGCAGCTTCCAACCCTACGAGCAGTACTTC,CASSFQPYEQYF
TRBJ2-2,.,TRBV2,.,TGTGCCAGCAGTGAGATTTTCTGGACTTTGAACACCGGGGAGCTGTTTTTT,CASSEIFWTLNTGELFF
TRBJ2-7,.,TRBV13,.,TGTGCCAGCGGGGAAGGACGCACCTACGAGCAGTACTTC,CASGEGRTYEQYF
TRBJ2-3,.,TRBV4-2,.,TGTGCCAGCAGCCCCGGCCAGTTTAGCACAGATACGCAGTATTTT,CASSPGQFSTDTQYF
TRBJ1-1,TRBD1,TRBV7-6,.,TGTGCCAGCAGCCAGGGGGGAAACACTGAAGCTTTCTTT,CASSQGGNTEAFF
TRBJ2-1,TRBD2,TRBV5-6,.,TGTGCCAGCAGCTTTAGCGGGGCCGGGAGCTCCTACAATGAGCAGTTCTTC,CASSFSGAGSSYNEQFF
TRBJ2-1,.,TRBV11-2,.,TGTGCCAGCAGCTTAATTTTGGACAATGAGCAGTTCTTC,CASSLILDNEQFF
TRBJ1-1,.,TRBV9,once,TGTGCCAGCAGCGTAAGGGGAAGTGAGACTGAAGCTTTCTTT,CASSVRGSETEAFF